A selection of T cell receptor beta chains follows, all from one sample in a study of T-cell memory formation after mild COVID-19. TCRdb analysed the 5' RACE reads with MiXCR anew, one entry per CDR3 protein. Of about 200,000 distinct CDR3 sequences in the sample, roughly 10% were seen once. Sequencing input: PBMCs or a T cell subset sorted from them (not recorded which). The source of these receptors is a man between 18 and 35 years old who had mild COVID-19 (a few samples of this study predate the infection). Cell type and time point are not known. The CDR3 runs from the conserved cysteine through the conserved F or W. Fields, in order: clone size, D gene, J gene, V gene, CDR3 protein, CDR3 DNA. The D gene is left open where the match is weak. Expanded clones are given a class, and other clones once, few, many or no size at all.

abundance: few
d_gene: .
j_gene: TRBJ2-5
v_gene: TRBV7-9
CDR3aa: CASSPTGGLGTQYF
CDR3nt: TGTGCCAGCAGCCCCACGGGTGGCCTCGGGACCCAGTACTTC

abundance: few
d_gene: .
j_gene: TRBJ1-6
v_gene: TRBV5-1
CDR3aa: CASSLTSGYMNSPLHF
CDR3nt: TGCGCCAGCAGCTTGACTTCAGGGTATATGAATTCACCCCTCCACTTT

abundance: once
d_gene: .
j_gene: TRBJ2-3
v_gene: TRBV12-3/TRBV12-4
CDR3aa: CASSQPAGTDTQYF
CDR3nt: TGTGCCAGCAGCCAACCGGCGGGCACAGATACGCAGTATTTT

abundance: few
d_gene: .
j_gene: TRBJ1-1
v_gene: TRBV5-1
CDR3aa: CASRTELNTEAFF
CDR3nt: TGCGCCAGCAGGACAGAGCTAAACACTGAAGCTTTCTTT

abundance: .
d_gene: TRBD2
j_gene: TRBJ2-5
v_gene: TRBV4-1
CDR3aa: CASSQDLTSGGVETQYF
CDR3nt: TGCGCCAGCAGCCAAGATCTGACTAGCGGGGGCGTGGAGACCCAGTACTTC

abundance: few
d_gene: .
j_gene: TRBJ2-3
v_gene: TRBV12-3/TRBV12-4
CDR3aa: CASREGLGTDTQYF
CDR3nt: TGTGCCAGCAGGGAGGGCCTCGGCACAGATACGCAGTATTTT

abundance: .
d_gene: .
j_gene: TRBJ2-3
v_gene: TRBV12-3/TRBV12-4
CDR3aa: CASTLVGASTDTQYF
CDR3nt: TGTGCCAGCACCTTAGTGGGGGCTAGCACAGATACGCAGTATTTT

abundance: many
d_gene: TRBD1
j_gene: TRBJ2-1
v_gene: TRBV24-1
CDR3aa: CATSEWDSRQFF
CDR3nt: TGTGCCACCAGTGAGTGGGACAGTCGGCAGTTCTTC

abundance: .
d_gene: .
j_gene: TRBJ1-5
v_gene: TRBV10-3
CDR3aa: CAIRRDDNQPQHF
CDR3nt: TGTGCCATCAGAAGGGACGACAATCAGCCCCAGCATTTT

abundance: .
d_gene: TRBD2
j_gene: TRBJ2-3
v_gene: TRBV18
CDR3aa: CASSPPGLFSGAMGDTQYF
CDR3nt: TGTGCCAGCTCACCACCGGGCCTTTTTAGCGGGGCAATGGGAGATACGCAGTATTTT

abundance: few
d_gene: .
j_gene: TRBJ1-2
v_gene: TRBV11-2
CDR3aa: CASTPLGAPLGYTF
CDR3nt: TGTGCCAGCACCCCCTTGGGGGCTCCTTTAGGCTACACCTTC

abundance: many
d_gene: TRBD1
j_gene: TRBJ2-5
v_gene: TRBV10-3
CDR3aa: CAIRGTAQETQYF
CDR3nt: TGTGCCATCAGGGGGACAGCACAAGAGACCCAGTACTTC

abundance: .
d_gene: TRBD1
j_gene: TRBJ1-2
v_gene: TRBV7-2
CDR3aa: CASSRPGTGRLDF
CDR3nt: TGTGCCAGCAGCCGCCCTGGGACAGGCCGCTTGGACTTC

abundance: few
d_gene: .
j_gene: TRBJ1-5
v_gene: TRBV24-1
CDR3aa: CATSDSGTELLHF
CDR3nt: TGTGCCACCAGTGACTCCGGGACCGAGCTACTGCATTTT

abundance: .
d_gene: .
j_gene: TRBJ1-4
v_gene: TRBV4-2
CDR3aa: CASSPQATNEKLFF
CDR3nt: TGTGCCAGCAGCCCCCAGGCAACTAATGAAAAACTGTTTTTT

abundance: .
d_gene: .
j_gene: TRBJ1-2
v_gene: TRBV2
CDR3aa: CASSGVNYGYTF
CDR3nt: TGTGCCAGCAGTGGGGTTAACTATGGCTACACCTTC

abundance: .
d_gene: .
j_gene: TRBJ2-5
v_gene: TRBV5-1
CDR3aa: CASSLSGQQETQYF
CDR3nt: TGCGCCAGCAGCTTAAGTGGACAGCAAGAGACCCAGTACTTC

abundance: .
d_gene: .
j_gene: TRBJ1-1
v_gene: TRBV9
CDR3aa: CASSGASTGNTEAFF
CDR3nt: TGTGCCAGCAGCGGTGCGTCGACGGGGAACACTGAAGCTTTCTTT

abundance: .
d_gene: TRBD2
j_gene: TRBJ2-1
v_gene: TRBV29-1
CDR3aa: CSVLTSGGIEQFF
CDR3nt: TGCAGCGTTCTGACTAGCGGGGGTATTGAGCAGTTCTTC

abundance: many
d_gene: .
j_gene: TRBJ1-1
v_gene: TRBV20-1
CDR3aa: CSVIGTVNTEAFF
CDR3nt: TGCAGTGTAATTGGGACGGTGAACACTGAAGCTTTCTTT

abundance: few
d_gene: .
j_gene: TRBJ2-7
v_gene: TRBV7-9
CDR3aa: CASSLEIGEQYF
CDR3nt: TGTGCCAGCAGCTTAGAGATTGGGGAGCAGTACTTC

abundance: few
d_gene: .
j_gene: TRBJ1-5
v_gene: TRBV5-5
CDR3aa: CASSFGAAFSNQPQHF
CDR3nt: TGTGCCAGCAGCTTCGGTGCCGCCTTTAGCAATCAGCCCCAGCATTTT

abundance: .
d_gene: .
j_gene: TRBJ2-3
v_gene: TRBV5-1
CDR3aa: CASRGVTSTDTQYF
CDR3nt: TGCGCCAGCAGGGGCGTCACCAGCACAGATACGCAGTATTTT

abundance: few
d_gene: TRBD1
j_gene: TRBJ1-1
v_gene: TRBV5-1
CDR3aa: CASSTGQGKNSFF
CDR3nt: TGCGCCAGCAGCACAGGACAGGGGAAAAATTCTTTCTTT